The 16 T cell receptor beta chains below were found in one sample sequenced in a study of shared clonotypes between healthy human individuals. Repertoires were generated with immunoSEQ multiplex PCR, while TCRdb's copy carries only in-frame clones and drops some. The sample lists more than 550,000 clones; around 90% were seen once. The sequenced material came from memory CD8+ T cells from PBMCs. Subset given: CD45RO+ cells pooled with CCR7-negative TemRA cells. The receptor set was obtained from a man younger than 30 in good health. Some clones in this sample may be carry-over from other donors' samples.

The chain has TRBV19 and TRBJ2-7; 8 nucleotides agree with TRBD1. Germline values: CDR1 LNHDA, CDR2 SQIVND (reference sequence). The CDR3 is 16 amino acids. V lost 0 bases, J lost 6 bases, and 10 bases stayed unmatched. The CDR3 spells CASSIETGTGRGEQYF. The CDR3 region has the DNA TGTGCCAGTAGTATAGAAACCGGGACAGGCCGAGGCGAGCAGTACTTC.

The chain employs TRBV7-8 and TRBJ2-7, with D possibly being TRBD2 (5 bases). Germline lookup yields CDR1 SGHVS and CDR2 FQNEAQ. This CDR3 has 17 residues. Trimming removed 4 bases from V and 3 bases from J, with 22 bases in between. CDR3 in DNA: TGTGCCAGCAGCTCCCCAATCCCGGACTGGCTTGACTACGAGCAGTACTTC. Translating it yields CASSSPIPDWLDYEQYF.

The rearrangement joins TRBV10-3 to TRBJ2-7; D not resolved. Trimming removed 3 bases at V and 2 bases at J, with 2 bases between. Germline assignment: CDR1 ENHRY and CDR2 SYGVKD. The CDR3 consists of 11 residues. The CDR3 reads CAISDTYEQYF. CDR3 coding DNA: TGTGCCATCAGTGATACCTACGAGCAGTACTTC.

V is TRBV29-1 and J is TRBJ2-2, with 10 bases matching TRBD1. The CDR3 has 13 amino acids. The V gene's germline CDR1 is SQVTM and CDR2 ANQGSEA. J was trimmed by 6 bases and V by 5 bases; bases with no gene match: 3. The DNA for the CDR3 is TGCAGCGTTCGACAGGGGGCCGCCGGGGAGCTGTTTTTT. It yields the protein CSVRQGAAGELFF.

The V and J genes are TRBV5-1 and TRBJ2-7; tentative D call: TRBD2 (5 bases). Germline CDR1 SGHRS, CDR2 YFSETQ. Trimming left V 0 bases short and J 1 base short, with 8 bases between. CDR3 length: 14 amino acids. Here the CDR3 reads CASSLAEGSYEQYF. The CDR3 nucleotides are TGCGCCAGCAGCTTGGCCGAGGGTTCCTACGAGCAGTACTTC.

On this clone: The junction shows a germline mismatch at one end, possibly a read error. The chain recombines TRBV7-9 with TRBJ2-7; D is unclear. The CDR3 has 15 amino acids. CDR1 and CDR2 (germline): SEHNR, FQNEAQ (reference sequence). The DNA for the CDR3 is TGCGCCAGCAGCCAAGTGGGGTGGGGTTTTCACGAGCAGTACTTC. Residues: CASSQVGWGFHEQYF.

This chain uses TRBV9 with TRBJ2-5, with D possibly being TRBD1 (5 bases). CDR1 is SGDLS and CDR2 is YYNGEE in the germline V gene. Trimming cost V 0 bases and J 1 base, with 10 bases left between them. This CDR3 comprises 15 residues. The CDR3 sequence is CASSVGGARQETQYF. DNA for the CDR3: TGTGCCAGCAGCGTAGGTGGGGCCCGCCAAGAGACCCAGTACTTC.

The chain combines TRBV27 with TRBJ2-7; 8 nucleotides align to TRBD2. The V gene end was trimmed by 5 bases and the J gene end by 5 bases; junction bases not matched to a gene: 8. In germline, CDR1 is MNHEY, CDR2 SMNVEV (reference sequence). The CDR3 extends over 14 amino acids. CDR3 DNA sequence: TGTGCCAGCAGTGCCGGACTAGCTCTAAACGAGCAGTACTTC. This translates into CASSAGLALNEQYF.

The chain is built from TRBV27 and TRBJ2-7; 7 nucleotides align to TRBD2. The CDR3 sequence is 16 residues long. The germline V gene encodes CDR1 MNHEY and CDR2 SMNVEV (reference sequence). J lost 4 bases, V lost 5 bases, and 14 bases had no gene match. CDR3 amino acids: CASSPSFGVAGYEQYF. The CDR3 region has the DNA TGTGCCAGCAGTCCCAGCTTCGGTGTAGCGGGTTACGAGCAGTACTTC.

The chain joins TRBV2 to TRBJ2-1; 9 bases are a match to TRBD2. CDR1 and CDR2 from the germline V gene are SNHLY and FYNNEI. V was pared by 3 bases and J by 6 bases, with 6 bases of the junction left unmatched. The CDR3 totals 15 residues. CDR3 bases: TGTGCCAGCAGTGATGGGCTAGCGGGGAGCAATGAGCAGTTCTTC. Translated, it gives CASSDGLAGSNEQFF.

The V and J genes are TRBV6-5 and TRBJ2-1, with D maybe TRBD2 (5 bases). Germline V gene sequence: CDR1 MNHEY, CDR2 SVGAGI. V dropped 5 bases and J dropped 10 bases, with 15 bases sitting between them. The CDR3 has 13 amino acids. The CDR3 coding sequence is TGTGCCAGCAGTATTACCCGAGGGTGGGAGCAGTTCTTC. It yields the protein CASSITRGWEQFF.

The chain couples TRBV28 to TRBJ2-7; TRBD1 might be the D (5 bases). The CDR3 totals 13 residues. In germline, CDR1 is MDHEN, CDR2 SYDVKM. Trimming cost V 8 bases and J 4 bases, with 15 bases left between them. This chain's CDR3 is CASSDGPGYEQYF. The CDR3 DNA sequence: TGTGCCAGCTCGGACGGGCCAGGGTACGAGCAGTACTTC.

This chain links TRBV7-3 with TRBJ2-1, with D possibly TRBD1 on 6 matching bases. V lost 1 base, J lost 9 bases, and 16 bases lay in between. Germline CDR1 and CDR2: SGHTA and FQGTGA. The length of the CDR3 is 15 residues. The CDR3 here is CASSLSTGWVGEQFF. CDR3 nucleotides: TGTGCCAGCAGCTTAAGCACAGGGTGGGTTGGTGAGCAGTTCTTC.

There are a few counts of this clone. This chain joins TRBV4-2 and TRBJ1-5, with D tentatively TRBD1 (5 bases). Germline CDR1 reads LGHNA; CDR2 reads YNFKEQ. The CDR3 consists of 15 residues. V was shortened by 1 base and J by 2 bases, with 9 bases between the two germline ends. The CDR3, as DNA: TGTGCCAGCAGCCAAGCCGGGGGTGGCAATCAGCCCCAGCATTTT. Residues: CASSQAGGGNQPQHF.

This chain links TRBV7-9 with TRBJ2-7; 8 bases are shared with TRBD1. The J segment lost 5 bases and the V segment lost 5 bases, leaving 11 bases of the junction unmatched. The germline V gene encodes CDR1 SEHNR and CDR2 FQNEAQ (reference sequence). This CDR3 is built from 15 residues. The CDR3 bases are TGTGCCAGCAGCCTTCCCGGGACAGGTACCCACGAGCAGTACTTC. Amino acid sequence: CASSLPGTGTHEQYF.

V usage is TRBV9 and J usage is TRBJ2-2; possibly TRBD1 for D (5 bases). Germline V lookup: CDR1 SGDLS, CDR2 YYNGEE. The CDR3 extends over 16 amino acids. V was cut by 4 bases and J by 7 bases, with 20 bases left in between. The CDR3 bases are TGTGCCAGCAGCCCCAGGGCCCTTAGAAGGGACGGGGAGCTGTTTTTT. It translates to CASSPRALRRDGELFF.